The 3 T cell receptor beta chains reported below all come from one sample, sequenced in a study of cytomegalovirus exposure and HLA in healthy donors. It was with 60 Vbeta and 13 Jbeta primers that the PCR ran. TCRdb keeps only in-frame clones here, not all; method: immunoSEQ multiplex PCR. The sample holds more than 110,000 clones. Sequences were obtained from PBMCs. Receptors originate from a man aged 35-49 years in good health and CMV-seronegative.

In DNA form, the CDR3 reads TGTGCCAGCAGCTTAGACAGGGGGGGAGGCTACACCTTC. Translation: CASSLDRGGGYTF. The J gene is TRBJ1-2, the V gene TRBV7-8, with 8 bases fitting TRBD1. Germline CDR1 reads SGHVS; CDR2 reads FQNEAQ. V lost 1 base to trimming and J lost 8 bases; unmatched junction nucleotides: 3. The CDR3 consists of 13 residues.

The genes are TRBV18 and TRBJ2-5; weak D call: TRBD2 (5 bases). Germline V gives CDR1 KGHSH, CDR2 LQKENI. Deletions cut 1 base from V and 4 bases from J, with 10 bases between. The CDR3 spans 14 residues. The CDR3 DNA reads as TGTGCCAGCTCACCACGAGGGAAGGCAGAGACCCAGTACTTC. This translates into CASSPRGKAETQYF.

The chain links TRBV7-8 to TRBJ1-3; D possibly corresponds to TRBD1 (5 bases). This CDR3 is built from 12 residues. Germline V gene sequence: CDR1 SGHVS, CDR2 FQNEAQ. V was cut by 8 bases and J by 4 bases, with 9 bases left in between. The CDR3 DNA is TGTGCCAGCGGGGCGGAGGGAAACACCATATATTTT. It codes for CASGAEGNTIYF.